This TCR beta chain was identified in a study of T cells in Graves' hyperthyroidism and ophthalmopathy. The CDR3 length is 13 residues. V lost 2 bases, J lost 4 bases, and 5 bases lay in between. From germline, CDR1 is KGHDR and CDR2 SFDVKD. Researchers took RNA transcripts and amplified the TCR beta CDR3 regions from them. The primer set for the first-round RT-PCR of the TCR CDR3 was HTBI. A single record per CDR3 protein comes from TCRdb applying MiXCR to the multiplex PCR reads. The sample holds hundreds of thousands of distinct CDR3 sequences, 14% seen once. This clonotype was detected many times. The hyperthyroidism patients had all been newly diagnosed, and their disease duration was under 2 months. Their ages ranged from 18 to 65 years.

The sequencing input was blood. This TCR was sampled from a young woman with Graves' hyperthyroidism. The gene calls are TRBV24-1 and TRBJ2-1; D not resolved. Written as DNA, the CDR3 is TGTGCCACCAGTGATTATGTGTACAATGAGCAGTTCTTC. The encoded protein is CATSDYVYNEQFF.